These 22 T cell receptor beta chains came from one sample sequenced in a study of T cells after yellow fever vaccination. TCRdb reanalysed the 5' RACE reads using MiXCR and keeps one entry per CDR3 protein. The table shows a few hundred thousand distinct CDR3 sequences, with 9.5% to 13% occurring only once. This sample comprised PBMCs, obtained on the day of the first yellow fever vaccination. The source is a man aged 18 to 30 who received the YFV17D yellow fever vaccine.

This rearrangement joins TRBV19 to TRBJ2-1; 12 positions agree with TRBD2. Germline assignment: CDR1 LNHDA and CDR2 SQIVND (reference sequence). The CDR3 length is 17 residues. The V and J ends lost 4 bases and 2 bases, in that order; junction bases with no gene match: 6. Written as DNA, the CDR3 is TGTGCCAGTAGTAGAATTCTAGCGGGGGGGCCCTACAATGAGCAGTTCTTC. Translation gives CASSRILAGGPYNEQFF.

This chain uses TRBV5-1 with TRBJ1-1, with D perhaps TRBD1 (5 bases). Per the germline V gene, CDR1 is SGHRS and CDR2 is YFSETQ. The CDR3 is made up of 16 amino acids. V shed 3 bases and J shed 2 bases, with 17 bases lying between them. The CDR3 DNA reads TGCGCCAGCAGCTCTACCGGGAGACAGTCCAACACTGAAGCTTTCTTT. Residues: CASSSTGRQSNTEAFF.

This clonotype occurred a few times. The V gene is TRBV7-9, the J gene TRBJ1-2; D is unclear. Germline CDR1 and CDR2: SEHNR and FQNEAQ (reference sequence). Trimming cost V 1 base and J 4 bases, with 4 bases left between them. The CDR3 has 12 amino acids. The CDR3 DNA follows: TGTGCCAGCAGCTTAGGTCGCTATGGCTACACCTTC. It specifies CASSLGRYGYTF.

There are a few counts of this clonotype. This chain links TRBV28 with TRBJ2-2; 9 bases are shared with TRBD1. This CDR3 region has 18 residues. Germline loops: CDR1 MDHEN, CDR2 SYDVKM. V lost 6 bases and J lost 4; bases outside the gene matches: 15. CDR3 nucleotide sequence: TGTGCCAGCAGCCCCCGGGACAGGGAAGCGTTGGGCACCGGGGAGCTGTTTTTT. Its translation is CASSPRDREALGTGELFF.

This clonotype was counted ten times or more. The CDR3: CASERTSAEKYEQYF. CDR3 DNA: TGTGCCAGCGAAAGGACTAGCGCCGAAAAATACGAGCAGTACTTC. The chain has TRBV5-5 and TRBJ2-7; 9 positions agree with TRBD2. Germline values: CDR1 SGHKS, CDR2 YYEKEE (reference sequence). The CDR3 extends over 15 amino acids. The J segment lost 4 bases and the V segment lost 7 bases, leaving 12 bases of the junction unmatched.

This clonotype has a handful of counts. The V and J genes are TRBV6-5 and TRBJ1-2, with D perhaps TRBD1 (5 bases). Trimming took off 0 bases at V and 3 bases at J, with 5 bases between the two ends. The germline gives CDR1 MNHEY, CDR2 SVGAGI. This CDR3 is built from 13 residues. The CDR3 loop reads CASSYSGHYGYTF. As DNA, the CDR3 is TGTGCCAGCAGTTACTCGGGACACTATGGCTACACCTTC.

The J gene is TRBJ2-3, the V gene TRBV14; maybe TRBD2 (5 bases). The germline gives CDR1 SGHDN, CDR2 FVKESK. Between the trimmed V and J ends, which lost 3 bases and 3 bases, there was a span of 13 bases. This CDR3 region has 15 residues. CDR3 loop: CASSHGIGRTDTQYF. The CDR3 DNA reads as TGTGCCAGCAGCCACGGTATTGGGAGAACAGATACGCAGTATTTT.

The chain combines TRBV4-2 with TRBJ1-1, with 9 bases aligning to TRBD1. J lost 5 bases, V lost 1 base, and 5 bases had no gene match. This CDR3 is built from 15 residues. Germline V lookup: CDR1 LGHNA, CDR2 YNFKEQ. The DNA for the CDR3 is TGTGCCAGCAGCCAAGTATGGACAGGGGAGACTGAAGCTTTCTTT. It codes for CASSQVWTGETEAFF.

The table lists this clonotype with many counts. The J gene is TRBJ1-1, the V gene TRBV29-1; unclear D gene. The germline V gene encodes CDR1 SQVTM and CDR2 ANQGSEA. The CDR3 is 10 residues long. CDR3 region: CMVTNTEAFF. The CDR3 bases are TGCATGGTTACGAACACTGAAGCTTTCTTT.

J is TRBJ2-1 and V is TRBV11-2; 11 nucleotides line up with TRBD2. Germline V gene sequence: CDR1 SGHAT, CDR2 FQNNGV. This CDR3 has 15 amino acids. V dropped 5 bases and J dropped 8; count of bases not matched to a gene: 8. CDR3 region: CASSRTSGGGDEQFF. DNA of the CDR3: TGTGCCAGCAGCCGTACTAGCGGGGGTGGGGATGAGCAGTTCTTC. The full variable domain, rest sourced from reference TRBV11-2 and TRBJ2-1, is EAGVAQSPRYKIIEKRQSVAFWCNPISGHATLYWYQQILGQGPKLLIQFQNNGVVDDSQLPKDRFSAERLKGVDSTLKIQPAKLEDSAVYLCASSRTSGGGDEQFFGPGTRLTVL.

The V gene is TRBV5-1, the J gene TRBJ1-2, with D possibly being TRBD1 (5 bases). Deletions cut 7 bases from V and 2 bases from J, with 15 bases between. CDR3 size: 14 residues. Germline V gene data show CDR1 as SGHRS and CDR2 as YFSETQ. CDR3 nucleotides: TGCGCCAGCCGACGCGAGGAGGGGAACTATGGCTACACCTTC. Translation gives CASRREEGNYGYTF.

The V gene is TRBV20-1, the J gene TRBJ1-5; the D is unclear. V lost 3 bases, J lost 7 bases, and 10 bases lay in between. Per the germline V gene, CDR1 is DFQATT and CDR2 is SNEGSKA (reference sequence). This CDR3 comprises 12 residues. The CDR3 spells CSARVSGQPQHF. The CDR3 coding sequence is TGCAGTGCTAGGGTATCAGGACAGCCCCAGCATTTT.

On this clonotype itself: One end of the junction varies from germline; a read error may be responsible. V and J are TRBV5-1 and TRBJ2-3, with D perhaps matching TRBD1 or TRBD2 (6 bases each). This CDR3 contains 14 residues. Germline lookup yields CDR1 SGHRS and CDR2 YFSETQ. Here the CDR3 DNA reads TGCGCCAGCAGCTCAACGCCGGGGGCAGATACGCTGTATTTT. Protein sequence: CASSSTPGADTLYF.

This clonotype was counted only a few times. The rearrangement uses TRBV5-1 and TRBJ2-7; D not resolved. V lost 0 bases to trimming and J lost 2 bases, with 9 bases between them. Germline CDR1 is SGHRS and CDR2 is YFSETQ. This CDR3 is 14 amino acids long. This CDR3 reads CASSLDRRTYEQYF. The DNA of the CDR3 is TGCGCCAGCAGCTTGGACCGCAGAACCTACGAGCAGTACTTC. Filled out from reference TRBV5-1 and TRBJ2-7, the complete variable domain reads KAGVTQTPRYLIKTRGQQVTLSCSPISGHRSVSWYQQTPGQGLQFLFEYFSETQRNKGNFPGRFSGRQFSNSRSEMNVSTLELGDSALYLCASSLDRRTYEQYFGPGTRLTVT.

This clonotype was seen a few times. The chain links TRBV7-2 to TRBJ1-6; TRBD1 is a possible D gene (6 bases). This CDR3 is 14 amino acids long. V lost 5 bases and J 6 bases, leaving 11 bases between the germline ends. Germline V gives CDR1 SGHTA, CDR2 FQGNSA. The CDR3 sequence: CASSPDRFNSPLHF. The DNA of the CDR3 is TGTGCCAGCAGCCCGGACAGATTTAATTCACCCCTCCACTTT.

The rearrangement uses TRBV6-2 or TRBV6-3 and TRBJ2-1; maybe TRBD2 (6 bases). The CDR3 covers 13 residues. With 0 bases removed from V and 10 bases from J, the gap between germline ends came to 10 bases. Germline loops: CDR1 MNHEY, CDR2 SVGEGT. The CDR3 loop is CASSYSEGREQFF. The CDR3 DNA follows: TGTGCCAGCAGTTACTCGGAGGGGAGGGAGCAGTTCTTC.

This sequence joins TRBV20-1 and TRBJ2-7, with D possibly matching TRBD1 (5 bases). V lost 0 bases and J lost 4, with 10 bases in between. This CDR3 spans 13 amino acids. The germline CDR1 and CDR2 sequences are DFQATT and SNEGSKA (reference sequence). CDR3 region: CSAREQGSYEQYV. CDR3 sequence (DNA): TGCAGTGCTAGAGAGCAGGGATCTTACGAGCAGTACGTC.

V and J are TRBV25-1 and TRBJ1-4, with D hard to call. CDR3 length equals 16 residues. Germline V lookup: CDR1 MGHDK, CDR2 SYGVNS. Trimming took 4 bases from V and 2 from J, leaving 14 bases between them. CDR3 DNA: TGTGCCAGCAGTGCTCTCCACGGGTCCACTAATGAAAAACTGTTTTTT. Its protein product is CASSALHGSTNEKLFF.

This clonotype was seen many times. V is TRBV5-1 and J is TRBJ2-1; 10 bases align to TRBD2. The germline V gene encodes CDR1 SGHRS and CDR2 YFSETQ. V lost 5 bases to trimming and J lost 3 bases; unmatched junction nucleotides: 8. The CDR3 loop spans 16 amino acids. The CDR3 nucleotides are TGCGCCAGCAGGGACCTAGCGGGGGAGAACTACAATGAGCAGTTCTTC. Translated: CASRDLAGENYNEQFF.

There are many counts of this clonotype. The chain is built from TRBV6-4 and TRBJ2-3, with D perhaps TRBD2 (6 bases). There are 15 residues in the CDR3. Germline V CDR1 and CDR2: MRHNA, SNTAGT. Trimming shortened V by 5 bases and J by 0 bases, and 12 bases separated the two germline ends. CDR3 region: CASSLTAGSTDTQYF. The CDR3 nucleotides read TGTGCCAGCAGTCTGACGGCGGGGAGCACAGATACGCAGTATTTT.

This clonotype has just a few counts. V gene TRBV9 combines with J gene TRBJ1-3; D uncertain. This CDR3 region has 14 residues. Between the trimmed V and J ends, which lost 0 bases and 0 bases, there was a span of 4 bases. The germline V gene has CDR1 SGDLS and CDR2 YYNGEE. CDR3 bases: TGTGCCAGCAGCGTAGGTAACTCTGGAAACACCATATATTTT. Translation gives CASSVGNSGNTIYF. Filled out from reference TRBV9 and TRBJ1-3, the complete variable domain reads DSGVTQTPKHLITATGQRVTLRCSPRSGDLSVYWYQQSLDQGLQFLIQYYNGEERAKGNILERFSAQQFPDLHSELNLSSLELGDSALYFCASSVGNSGNTIYFGEGSWLTVV.

This clonotype was seen at least ten times. V and J are TRBV9 and TRBJ2-6; no firm D call. V was cut by 4 bases and J by 0 bases, with 2 bases left in between. Germline CDR1 and CDR2: SGDLS and YYNGEE. CDR3 size: 13 residues. DNA for the CDR3: TGTGCCAGCAGCCGCTCTGGGGCCAACGTCCTGACTTTC. It is translated as CASSRSGANVLTF.